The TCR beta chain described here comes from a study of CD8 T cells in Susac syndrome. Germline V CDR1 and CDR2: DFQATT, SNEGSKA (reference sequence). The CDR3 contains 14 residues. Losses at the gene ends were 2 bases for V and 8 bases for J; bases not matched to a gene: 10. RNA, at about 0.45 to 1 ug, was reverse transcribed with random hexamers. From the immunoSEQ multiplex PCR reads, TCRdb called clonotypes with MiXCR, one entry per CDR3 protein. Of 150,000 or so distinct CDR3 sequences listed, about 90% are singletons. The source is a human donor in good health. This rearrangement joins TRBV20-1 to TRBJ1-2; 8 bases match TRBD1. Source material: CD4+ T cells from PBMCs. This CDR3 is CSARPDRGPMGYTF. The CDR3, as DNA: TGCAGTGCTAGACCCGACAGGGGACCTATGGGCTACACCTTC.